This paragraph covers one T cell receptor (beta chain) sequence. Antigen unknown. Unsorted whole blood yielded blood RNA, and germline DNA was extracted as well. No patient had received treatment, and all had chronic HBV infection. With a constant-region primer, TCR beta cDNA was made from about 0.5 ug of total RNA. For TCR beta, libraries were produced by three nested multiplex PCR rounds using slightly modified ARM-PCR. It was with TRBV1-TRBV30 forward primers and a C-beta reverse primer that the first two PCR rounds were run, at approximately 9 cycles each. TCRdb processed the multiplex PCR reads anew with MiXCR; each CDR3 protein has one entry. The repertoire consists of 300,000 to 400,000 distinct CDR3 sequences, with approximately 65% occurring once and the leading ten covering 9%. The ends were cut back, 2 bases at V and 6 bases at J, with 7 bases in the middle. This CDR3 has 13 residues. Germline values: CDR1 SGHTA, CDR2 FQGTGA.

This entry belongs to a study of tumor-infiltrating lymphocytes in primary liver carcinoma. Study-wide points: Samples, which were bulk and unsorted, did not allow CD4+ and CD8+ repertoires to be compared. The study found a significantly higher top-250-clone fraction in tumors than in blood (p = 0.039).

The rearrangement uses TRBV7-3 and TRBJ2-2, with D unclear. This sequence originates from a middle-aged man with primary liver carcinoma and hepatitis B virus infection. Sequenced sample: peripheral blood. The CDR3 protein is CASSLGWSGELFF. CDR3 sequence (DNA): TGTGCCAGCAGCTTAGGTTGGTCCGGGGAGCTGTTTTTT.